Each of the 30 T cell receptor beta chains below was sequenced from the same sample in a study of blood T cells in healthy people across ages. Next came a second PCR, run for about 6 to 12 cycles, which used a sample-barcoded 5' primer along with a J-beta primer mix. TCRdb ran MiXCR on the 5' RACE reads and lists one entry per CDR3 protein. The sample consists of roughly 1,500,000 distinct CDR3 sequences, about 40% of them appearing once. The specimen sequenced was blood. The receptors here all came from a young woman in good health.

This clonotype was detected a few times. V is TRBV12-3 or TRBV12-4 and J is TRBJ2-1; TRBD2 matches at 9 bases. This CDR3 region has 14 residues. Germline trimming cut 7 bases from V and 10 bases from J; bases unmatched to any gene: 11. CDR3 bases: TGTGCCAGCAACCCCCAAGAAAGCGGGAGGGAGCAGTTCTTC. It codes for CASNPQESGREQFF.

The chain has TRBV30 and TRBJ2-7, with D hard to call. CDR1 and CDR2 (germline): GTSNPN, SVGIG (reference sequence). The CDR3 sequence is 12 residues long. Trimming left V 3 bases short and J 6 bases short, with 12 bases between. The CDR3 DNA reads as TGTGCCTGGAGGCCACCGGCGCCCGAGCAGTACTTC. This gives the protein CAWRPPAPEQYF. The complete variable domain, with remaining parts taken from reference TRBV30 and TRBJ2-7, reads SQTIHQWPATLVQPVGSPLSLECTVEGTSNPNLYWYRQAAGRGLQLLFYSVGIGQISSEVPQNLSASRPQDRQFILSSKKLLLSDSGFYLCAWRPPAPEQYFGPGTRLTVT.

The chain uses TRBV12-3 or TRBV12-4 and TRBJ2-5; possibly TRBD2 for D (6 bases). CDR3 length equals 15 residues. The V end lost 0 bases, the J end lost 4 bases, and 12 bases lay between the germline ends. For the CDR3, the DNA is TGTGCCAGCAGTTTAGCGCAAGGGAGGCGAGAGACCCAGTACTTC. Protein sequence: CASSLAQGRRETQYF.

This sequence joins TRBV7-8 and TRBJ2-4, with D tentatively TRBD1 (5 bases). CDR3 length equals 12 residues. CDR1 is SGHVS, CDR2 FQNEAQ, per germline. V shed 4 bases and J shed 13 bases, with 14 bases lying between them. CDR3 sequence (DNA): TGTGCCAGCAGCTCGACCCCGCGACAGCAGTACTTC. It is translated as CASSSTPRQQYF.

The chain recombines TRBV29-1 with TRBJ2-7, with 7 bases that match TRBD2. The CDR3 is 17 residues long. Germline trimming cut 4 bases from V and 0 bases from J; bases unmatched to any gene: 15. Germline CDR1 SQVTM, CDR2 ANQGSEA. The CDR3 protein is CSVVEWVQREISYEQYF. CDR3 in DNA: TGCAGCGTTGTGGAGTGGGTCCAGCGGGAAATCTCCTACGAGCAGTACTTC.

This chain joins TRBV9 and TRBJ2-1; maybe TRBD2 (5 bases). The DNA matches TRBJ2-7 better at its end, which makes the J call doubtful. This CDR3 is 17 amino acids long. The germline V gene encodes CDR1 SGDLS and CDR2 YYNGEE. The CDR3 bases are TGTGCCAGCAGCGTACTGATGGCGGCTAGCTCCTACAATGAGCAGTACTTC. Its translation: CASSVLMAASSYNEQYF.

This clonotype occurred a few times. J is TRBJ2-1 and V is TRBV12-3 or TRBV12-4, with 12 bases that match TRBD2. The CDR3 spans 16 residues. V gave up 5 bases and J gave up 8 bases; unmatched junction bases: 10. CDR3 nucleotides: TGTGCCAGCAGTCCCCGACTAGCGGGGGAGGGTGATGAGCAGTTCTTC. Translation gives CASSPRLAGEGDEQFF.

V is TRBV20-1 and J is TRBJ2-3, with 8 bases lining up with TRBD2. After removal of 3 bases from V and 7 bases from J, the junction contained 3 bases not matched to a gene. CDR3 length equals 12 residues. Germline V gives CDR1 DFQATT, CDR2 SNEGSKA (reference sequence). The CDR3 spells CSASGGANTQYF. CDR3 DNA: TGCAGTGCTAGCGGGGGGGCGAATACGCAGTATTTT.

The V call is TRBV20-1, the J call TRBJ2-7, with unresolved D. The CDR3 has 10 amino acids. Germline-derived CDR1 and CDR2 are DFQATT and SNEGSKA (reference sequence). V lost 6 bases, J lost 3 bases, and 6 bases lay in between. The CDR3 spells CSALDYEQYF. As DNA, the CDR3 is TGCAGTGCCCTAGACTACGAGCAGTACTTC.

As to this clonotype: A read error may produce the germline difference seen at one junction end. The chain recombines TRBV12-3 or TRBV12-4 with TRBJ1-5, with D unclear. CDR3 length: 13 amino acids. Written as DNA, the CDR3 is TGTGCCAGCGGCGGGCGCGACAATCAACCCCAGCATTTT. Its protein is CASGGRDNQPQHF.

The sample holds many counts of this clonotype. The chain recombines TRBV6-1 with TRBJ2-4; 7 nucleotides agree with TRBD2. The junction had 9 bases not matched to a gene; V was cut back by 7 bases and J by 6 bases. The CDR3 is 14 amino acids. Germline V gives CDR1 MNHNS, CDR2 SASEGT. For the CDR3, the DNA is TGTGCCAGCACTTTGGGGGGGATGGGAAACATTCAGTACTTC. Amino acids: CASTLGGMGNIQYF.

J is TRBJ2-1 and V is TRBV13; 10 bases are shared with TRBD2. V gave up 4 bases and J gave up 8 bases; unmatched junction bases: 8. CDR1 is PRHDT, CDR2 FYEKMQ, per germline (reference sequence). The length of the CDR3 is 15 residues. The CDR3 region is CASSWSGGASDEQFF. The DNA for the CDR3 is TGTGCCAGCAGCTGGAGCGGGGGGGCTAGTGATGAGCAGTTCTTC.

This clonotype was seen a few times. The chain is built from TRBV5-1 and TRBJ1-2, with D tentatively TRBD1 (5 bases). Germline lookup yields CDR1 SGHRS and CDR2 YFSETQ. This CDR3 has 16 residues. V lost 5 bases and J lost 4, with 21 bases in between. The CDR3 region is CASRPPISGLSYGYTF. CDR3 nucleotides: TGCGCCAGCAGACCTCCTATCTCGGGACTAAGCTATGGCTACACCTTC.

The V and J genes are TRBV4-1 and TRBJ1-2; 11 bases are a match to TRBD1. CDR1 and CDR2 from the germline V gene are MGHRA and YSYEKL. The CDR3 extends over 17 amino acids. The ends lost 1 base at V and 8 bases at J; junction bases unmatched: 12. This chain's CDR3 is CASSQGVVGQGAGGYTF. For the CDR3, the DNA is TGCGCCAGCAGCCAAGGTGTCGTCGGACAGGGGGCGGGGGGCTACACCTTC.

This clonotype was detected once. This could be a read error, since a much larger clone is one nucleotide away. The V and J genes are TRBV18 and TRBJ2-3, with 7 positions matching TRBD2. Trimming took 3 bases from V and 5 from J; bases not matched to a gene: 8. This CDR3 contains 15 residues. Germline V gene data show CDR1 as KGHSH and CDR2 as LQKENI. CDR3 sequence reads: CASSPGGSVGDTQYF. CDR3 nucleotides: TGTGCCAGCTCACCGGGCGGGAGTGTAGGAGATACGCAGTATTTT. Combining the CDR3 with reference TRBV18 and TRBJ2-3 gives the whole variable domain NAGVMQNPRHLVRRRGQEARLRCSPMKGHSHVYWYRQLPEEGLKFMVYLQKENIIDESGMPKERFSAEFPKEGPSILRIQQVVRGDSAAYFCASSPGGSVGDTQYFGPGTRLTVL.

The gene calls are TRBV27 and TRBJ1-2; TRBD1 aligns across 7 bases. V lost 5 bases and J lost 2; bases outside the gene matches: 8. CDR3 length: 15 amino acids. Germline V lookup: CDR1 MNHEY, CDR2 SMNVEV (reference sequence). The DNA of the CDR3 is TGTGCCAGCAGTCAGACAGGGTCGGGAAACTATGGCTACACCTTC. Translation: CASSQTGSGNYGYTF.

This clonotype was observed a handful of times. The rearrangement joins TRBV20-1 to TRBJ2-7; D unresolved. The CDR3 consists of 12 residues. Trimming removed 2 bases from V and 2 bases from J, with 7 bases in between. The germline gives CDR1 DFQATT, CDR2 SNEGSKA (reference sequence). The CDR3 sequence is CSARQTAYEQYF. In nucleotides, the CDR3 is TGCAGTGCTAGACAGACCGCCTACGAGCAGTACTTC.

This clonotype occurred a few times. The V call is TRBV5-6, the J call TRBJ2-1; no clear D gene. CDR3 length equals 16 residues. Germline V lookup: CDR1 SGHDT, CDR2 YYEEEE. Trimming removed 0 bases from V and 0 bases from J, with 10 bases in between. CDR3 nucleotide sequence: TGTGCCAGCAGCTTGGCCGGCGAAAGCTCCTACAATGAGCAGTTCTTC. Its protein product is CASSLAGESSYNEQFF.

This clonotype was observed a handful of times. This chain links TRBV27 with TRBJ2-7; D not certain. The CDR3 contains 15 residues. The germline V and J ends were trimmed by 2 bases and 0 bases, with 11 bases remaining between them. The germline V gene encodes CDR1 MNHEY and CDR2 SMNVEV (reference sequence). CDR3 bases: TGTGCCAGCAGTTTAGTGGCGGCCGACTCCTACGAGCAGTACTTC. Protein: CASSLVAADSYEQYF.

In this sample, this clonotype turned up a few times. The chain joins TRBV7-2 to TRBJ1-5, with D unclear. V was cut by 5 bases and J by 8 bases, with 13 bases left in between. This CDR3 is 13 amino acids long. The germline V gene encodes CDR1 SGHTA and CDR2 FQGNSA. The chain's CDR3 is CASSQHLTEPQHF. The DNA of the CDR3 is TGTGCCAGCAGCCAACATTTAACAGAGCCCCAGCATTTT.

The chain employs TRBV7-8 and TRBJ1-2; maybe TRBD1 (6 bases). Trimming took off 4 bases at V and 4 bases at J, with 22 bases between the two ends. Germline V gene data show CDR1 as SGHVS and CDR2 as FQNEAQ. The CDR3 extends over 17 amino acids. The CDR3 spells CASSSQASPGQLYGYTF. The CDR3 region has the DNA TGTGCCAGCAGCTCCCAGGCCAGCCCGGGACAACTCTATGGCTACACCTTC.

The chain combines TRBV4-2 with TRBJ1-2; the D gene is possibly TRBD1 (6 bases). This CDR3 spans 15 amino acids. V lost 0 bases and J lost 6, with 14 bases in between. CDR1 is LGHNA, CDR2 YNFKEQ, per germline. CDR3 nucleotide sequence: TGTGCCAGCAGCCAAGATGGGCAGGGGAGAGATGGCTACACCTTC. It is translated as CASSQDGQGRDGYTF.

This clonotype came up a few times. CDR3 amino acids: CASSEGQVGITYEQYF. Here the CDR3 DNA reads TGTGCCAGCAGTGAAGGTCAAGTCGGAATCACCTACGAGCAGTACTTC. The V and J genes are TRBV25-1 and TRBJ2-7; D ambiguous. The germline V gene has CDR1 MGHDK and CDR2 SYGVNS. V dropped 2 bases and J dropped 2 bases, with 16 bases sitting between them. The CDR3 runs to 16 residues.

V gene TRBV27 combines with J gene TRBJ1-6; D is ambiguous. The CDR3 length is 13 residues. Trimming stripped 4 bases from V and 14 bases from J, with 15 bases between. CDR1 is MNHEY, CDR2 SMNVEV, per germline (reference sequence). CDR3 residues: CASSSGGRFTLHF. The CDR3 bases are TGTGCCAGCAGTTCTGGAGGAAGATTCACCCTCCACTTT.

The rearrangement uses TRBV7-8 and TRBJ1-1, with D possibly matching TRBD1 (6 bases). The germline V gene encodes CDR1 SGHVS and CDR2 FQNEAQ. The CDR3 runs 16 residues. V lost 1 base, J lost 1 base, and 13 bases lay in between. CDR3 residues: CASSLVFGGGNTEAFF. CDR3 nucleotides: TGTGCCAGCAGCTTAGTTTTTGGGGGCGGGAACACTGAAGCTTTCTTT.

The chain combines TRBV12-3 or TRBV12-4 with TRBJ2-7, with 12 bases lining up with TRBD2. Losses at the gene ends were 5 bases for V and 2 bases for J; bases not matched to a gene: 4. This CDR3 has 15 amino acids. Here the CDR3 DNA reads TGTGCCAGCAGTACGAGACTAGCGGGGGCCTACGAGCAGTACTTC. Encoded protein: CASSTRLAGAYEQYF.

V is TRBV6-5 and J is TRBJ2-7; TRBD1 is a possible D gene (6 bases). CDR1 and CDR2 (germline): MNHEY, SVGAGI. Trimming stripped 2 bases from V and 2 bases from J, with 19 bases between. The CDR3 consists of 17 residues. As DNA, the CDR3 is TGTGCCAGCAGTTACGCACTTTCTGGGACAAAGGCCTACGAGCAGTACTTC. Translation: CASSYALSGTKAYEQYF.

The genes are TRBV12-3 or TRBV12-4 and TRBJ1-6; 10 bases align to TRBD1. J gave up 7 bases and V 10 bases, and 7 bases lay outside the gene matches. This CDR3 comprises 14 residues. CDR3 nucleotide sequence: TGTGCCACATACCAGGGACAGGGGAATTCACCCCTCCACTTT. This encodes CATYQGQGNSPLHF.

This clonotype has only one observation. The chain has TRBV7-9 and TRBJ1-2; no definite D call. Germline-derived CDR1 and CDR2 are SEHNR and FQNEAQ (reference sequence). V lost 5 bases and J lost 8, with 15 bases in between. There are 13 residues in the CDR3. CDR3 DNA sequence: TGTGCCAGCAGCCCTGAGGGCTTAGGGGGCTACACCTTC. Protein: CASSPEGLGGYTF.

This clonotype was seen once. The V gene is TRBV20-1, the J gene TRBJ1-1, with a weak D call TRBD1 (5 bases). The CDR3 runs to 13 residues. V was cut by 0 bases and J by 6 bases, with 11 bases left in between. The germline CDR1 and CDR2 sequences are DFQATT and SNEGSKA (reference sequence). In DNA form, the CDR3 reads TGCAGTGCTAGAGAAAGCAGGGTGTCTGAAGCTTTCTTT. Encoded protein: CSARESRVSEAFF.